What follows describes a single TCR beta chain. A clone one base away is much larger, so this may be a read error. The data were obtained in a study of tumor-infiltrating lymphocytes in primary liver carcinoma. For the study at large: Primary liver carcinoma, confirmed by histopathology, was surgically resected. Male and female patients aged 30 to 69 years made up the cohort.

Per the germline V gene, CDR1 is MNHNS and CDR2 is SASEGT. This CDR3 is 16 amino acids long. They got blood RNA out of unsorted whole blood and also pulled out germline DNA. With around 490 ng total RNA as template and a constant-region primer, TCR beta cDNA was made. Three rounds of nested multiplex PCR with slightly modified ARM-PCR produced TCR beta libraries. Two initial PCR rounds of about 11 cycles each paired TRBV1-TRBV30 forward primers with a C-beta reverse primer. TCRdb passed the multiplex PCR reads through MiXCR, listing each CDR3 protein once. The data contain approximately 300,000 distinct CDR3 sequences, 65% of them singletons.

The source of this sequence is a man aged 35-49 years with primary liver carcinoma and hepatitis B virus infection. The sample consisted of peripheral blood. V is TRBV6-1 and J is TRBJ2-3; TRBD2 agrees at 9 bases. The DNA of the CDR3 is TGTACCAGCAGTGAGATCGGGACTAGCCTCACAGATACGCAGTATTTT. Protein sequence: CTSSEIGTSLTDTQYF.